This entry concerns a single TCR beta chain. This clone was counted only a few times. Its antigen target is currently unknown. No base quality information exists; no much larger clone differs at one position. As encoded in the germline V gene, CDR1 is SGHVS while CDR2 is FNYEAQ. There are 17 amino acids in the CDR3, from cysteine to phenylalanine inclusive. The kept DNA is CDR3 alone, 51 bases in frame from the first base. Germline trimming amounts to 5 bases on V and 5 bases on J, with 17 as the count of junction bases outside the gene matches. The sample is drawn from a study of T cell changes during pregnancy in multiple sclerosis (dated by TCRdb to the late 2010s). Turning to the overall study: Changes in the T cell repertoire over the course of pregnancy were examined in this study in women with multiple sclerosis.

Library prep was done by the immunoSEQ multiplex PCR assay. TCRdb obtained this table from immuneACCESS and retained in-frame rearrangements with V and J assigned. These tables miss some clones; where compared with another copy, unresolved V genes account for less than half of the shortfall, and the remainder is unexplained. The table for this sample lists tens of thousands of clones; 90% of them were counted only once. Approximately 5.1% of the sample lies in the top ten. The sequenced sample was peripheral blood, obtained in the third trimester of pregnancy. This receptor was identified in a female donor in good health, enrolled as a control in a pregnancy study. The rearranged chain carries TRBV7-6 and TRBJ1-1; 7 junctional bases match TRBD1. CDR3 loop: CASSPLMRGRLGTEAFF. The nucleotide sequence is TGTGCCAGCAGCCCCCTGATGAGGGGGCGCTTAGGTACTGAAGCTTTCTTT.